A selection of T cell receptor beta chains follows, all from one sample in a study of CD4 T cells in relation to SARS-CoV-2 and coronaviruses. Some clones are missing from TCRdb's copy, which holds only in-frame ones; the method was immunoSEQ multiplex PCR. Here the sample spans about 29,000 clones, about three quarters being singletons. For these receptors, no antigen is known. Material: CD4+ T cells from PBMCs, cultured in vitro. Every receptor here comes from a human donor in good health. Each CDR3 is given with its conserved first and last residue. The D gene is left open where the match is weak. Clone size is shown for a subset of rows, as once, few, many or a class of expanded clone.

d_call cdr3_length j_call clone_size v_call cdr3_nt cdr3_aa
. 15 TRBJ2-3 . TRBV4-3 TGCGCCAGCAGCCCGTTTGGAGAAATGACGGATACGCAGTATTTT CASSPFGEMTDTQYF
. 15 TRBJ2-3 . TRBV18 TGTGCCAGCTCACCGGTTAGCTTCGGCACAGATACGCAGTATTTT CASSPVSFGTDTQYF
. 14 TRBJ1-2 once TRBV18 TGTGCCAGCTCACCATCTGAGACAGTCTATGGCTACACCTTC CASSPSETVYGYTF
. 15 TRBJ1-2 . TRBV7-9 TGTGCCACCACAGCTTACCGGGGGGCAGGGAATGGCTACACCTTC CATTAYRGAGNGYTF
TRBD1 14 TRBJ2-3 . TRBV10-3 TGTGCCATCAGTGTACAGGGGAGTACAGATACGCAGTATTTT CAISVQGSTDTQYF
. 12 TRBJ2-5 . TRBV5-6 TGTGCCAGCAGCTTACGAGTGGAGACCCAGTACTTC CASSLRVETQYF
. 13 TRBJ1-2 few TRBV3-1/TRBV3-2 TGTGCCAGCAGCCAAGGCCCTGGGGATGGCTACACCTTC CASSQGPGDGYTF
. 11 TRBJ2-5 . TRBV5-1 TGCGCCAGCAGCAACAGAGAGACCCAGTACTTC CASSNRETQYF
. 16 TRBJ2-2 few TRBV6-2/TRBV6-3 TGTGCCAGCAGTTACCCCCGAGGGGTAGCCACCGGGGAGCTGTTTTTT CASSYPRGVATGELFF
. 12 TRBJ2-5 few TRBV12-3/TRBV12-4 TGTGCCAGCACCAGTCCGGGAGAGACCCAGTACTTC CASTSPGETQYF
. 15 TRBJ2-7 . TRBV27 TGTGCCGGACGATTGGAGGGGCGCATCGGTAGGGAGCAGTACTTC CAGRLEGRIGREQYF
TRBD2 19 TRBJ2-7 . TRBV27 TGTGCCAGCAGTCCAGGAGTGATTCGTGGGCTAGCGGTCTCCTGGAAGCAGTACTTC CASSPGVIRGLAVSWKQYF
. 19 TRBJ2-1 few TRBV4-1 TGCGCCAGCAGCCAACCGGGCCTCCAACGGCGTACGCCCTACAATGAGCAGTTCTTC CASSQPGLQRRTPYNEQFF
. 15 TRBJ2-2 . TRBV6-5 TGTGCCAGCAGTTACTCGAGGGGGGAAAGCGGGGAGCTGTTTTTT CASSYSRGESGELFF
. 13 TRBJ2-1 . TRBV30 TGTGCCTGGAGAACATTGGTACGAAGTGAGCAGTTCTTC CAWRTLVRSEQFF
. 15 TRBJ2-6 . TRBV7-2 TGTGCCAGCAGCCCCCCGGGGACTGGGGCCAACGTCCTGACTTTC CASSPPGTGANVLTF
. 15 TRBJ2-3 . TRBV2 TGTGCCAGCAGTGACGTAAGGGGCCCCACAGATACGCAGTATTTT CASSDVRGPTDTQYF
TRBD2 16 TRBJ2-3 . TRBV5-4 TGTGCCAGCAGCTTTAGGAGCGGGGGGGGGACAGATACGCAGTATTTT CASSFRSGGGTDTQYF
. 14 TRBJ1-2 few TRBV2 TGTGCCAGCAGTGAAGCGGGTATCGGGGGTGGCTACACCTTC CASSEAGIGGGYTF
TRBD1 13 TRBJ1-1 . TRBV6-6 TGTGCCAGCAGGGACGGGACAGGGTTTGAAGCTTTCTTT CASRDGTGFEAFF
TRBD1 15 TRBJ1-2 few TRBV4-2 TGTGCCAGCAGCCTTCCCGGACAGGCAAACTATGGCTACACCTTC CASSLPGQANYGYTF
TRBD2 14 TRBJ2-5 . TRBV7-2 TGTGCCAGCAGCCCTGGGACTAGCGGAGAGACCCAGTACTTC CASSPGTSGETQYF
. 14 TRBJ1-2 . TRBV4-3 TGCGCCAGCAGCCGAGACAGGTCGTCAGATGGCTACACCTTC CASSRDRSSDGYTF
. 16 TRBJ1-2 few TRBV2 TGTGCCAGCAGTGAATTTACCTTGGCCGGTATGGGGGGCTACACCTTC CASSEFTLAGMGGYTF
TRBD1 16 TRBJ1-2 . TRBV7-2 TGTGCCAGCAGCACGGCCGGGACAGGTGGGAACTATGGCTACACCTTC CASSTAGTGGNYGYTF
. 14 TRBJ1-4 few TRBV14 TGTGCCAGCAGCCAAGTAGGAGGGTACGAAAAACTGTTTTTT CASSQVGGYEKLFF
. 15 TRBJ1-3 . TRBV30 TGTGCCTGGACCGAGGGCCGCTACTCTGGAAACACCATATATTTT CAWTEGRYSGNTIYF
. 15 TRBJ1-6 . TRBV3-1/TRBV3-2 TGTGCCAGCAGCCAAGATGGGATGAGCCATTCACCCCTCCACTTT CASSQDGMSHSPLHF
. 14 TRBJ1-5 . TRBV6-2/TRBV6-3 TGTGCCAGCAGTTACAGGGGTGGCAATCAGCCCCAGCATTTT CASSYRGGNQPQHF
. 14 TRBJ2-2 once TRBV7-2 TGTGCCAGCAGCCCGGCCCTCATCGCCGGGGAGCTGTTTTTT CASSPALIAGELFF
TRBD1 12 TRBJ1-4 few TRBV5-8 TGTGCCAGCAGCGGGGACAGCGAAAAACTGTTTTTT CASSGDSEKLFF
. 14 TRBJ1-5 few TRBV18 TGTGCCAGCTCAACGGCAGGGAATAATCAGCCCCAGCATTTT CASSTAGNNQPQHF
. 14 TRBJ2-5 . TRBV4-1 TGCGCCAGCAGCCATGTGGACAGAAAAGAGACCCAGTACTTC CASSHVDRKETQYF
TRBD2 14 TRBJ2-1 . TRBV7-3 TGTGCCAGCAGCTTAACTCTAACTAGCGATGAGCAGTTCTTC CASSLTLTSDEQFF
TRBD2 16 TRBJ2-3 . TRBV7-2 TGTGCCAGCAGCTTAACTAGCGGGGGGGCCAGGGATACGCAGTATTTT CASSLTSGGARDTQYF
. 15 TRBJ1-6 . TRBV27 TGTGCCAGCAGTCCACGAGACCCCCGCAATTCACCCCTCCACTTT CASSPRDPRNSPLHF
TRBD1 15 TRBJ1-2 . TRBV11-2 TGTGCCAGCAGCTTAGTCGCAGGGGGAAACTATGGCTACACCTTC CASSLVAGGNYGYTF
. 13 TRBJ1-1 . TRBV19 TGTGCCAGTAGCCAGACAGTAGACACTGAAGCTTTCTTT CASSQTVDTEAFF
. 15 TRBJ1-5 . TRBV18 TGTGCCAGCTCACCCGCGGGGAATAGCAATCAGCCCCAGCATTTT CASSPAGNSNQPQHF
. 15 TRBJ2-2 few TRBV5-1 TGCGCCAGCAGGGTTGTTGGAGGAGGGCCCGGGGAGCTGTTTTTT CASRVVGGGPGELFF
. 11 TRBJ2-2 few TRBV30 TGTGCCTGGAGTAGGGGAGGGGAGCTGTTTTTT CAWSRGGELFF
TRBD1 13 TRBJ1-2 . TRBV5-6 TGTGCCAGCACCCCGACAGGGAACTATGGCTACACCTTC CASTPTGNYGYTF
. 12 TRBJ2-1 . TRBV12-3/TRBV12-4 TGTGCCAGCGCCGACTCCAACAATGAGCAGTTCTTC CASADSNNEQFF
. 13 TRBJ2-7 . TRBV7-2 TGTGCCAGCAGCCGGGACGGCCCCCGCGAGCAGTACTTC CASSRDGPREQYF
TRBD1 16 TRBJ2-7 . TRBV6-2/TRBV6-3 TGTGCCAGCAGTTATAGTCGGGACAGATCCTCTGGAGAGCAGTACTTC CASSYSRDRSSGEQYF